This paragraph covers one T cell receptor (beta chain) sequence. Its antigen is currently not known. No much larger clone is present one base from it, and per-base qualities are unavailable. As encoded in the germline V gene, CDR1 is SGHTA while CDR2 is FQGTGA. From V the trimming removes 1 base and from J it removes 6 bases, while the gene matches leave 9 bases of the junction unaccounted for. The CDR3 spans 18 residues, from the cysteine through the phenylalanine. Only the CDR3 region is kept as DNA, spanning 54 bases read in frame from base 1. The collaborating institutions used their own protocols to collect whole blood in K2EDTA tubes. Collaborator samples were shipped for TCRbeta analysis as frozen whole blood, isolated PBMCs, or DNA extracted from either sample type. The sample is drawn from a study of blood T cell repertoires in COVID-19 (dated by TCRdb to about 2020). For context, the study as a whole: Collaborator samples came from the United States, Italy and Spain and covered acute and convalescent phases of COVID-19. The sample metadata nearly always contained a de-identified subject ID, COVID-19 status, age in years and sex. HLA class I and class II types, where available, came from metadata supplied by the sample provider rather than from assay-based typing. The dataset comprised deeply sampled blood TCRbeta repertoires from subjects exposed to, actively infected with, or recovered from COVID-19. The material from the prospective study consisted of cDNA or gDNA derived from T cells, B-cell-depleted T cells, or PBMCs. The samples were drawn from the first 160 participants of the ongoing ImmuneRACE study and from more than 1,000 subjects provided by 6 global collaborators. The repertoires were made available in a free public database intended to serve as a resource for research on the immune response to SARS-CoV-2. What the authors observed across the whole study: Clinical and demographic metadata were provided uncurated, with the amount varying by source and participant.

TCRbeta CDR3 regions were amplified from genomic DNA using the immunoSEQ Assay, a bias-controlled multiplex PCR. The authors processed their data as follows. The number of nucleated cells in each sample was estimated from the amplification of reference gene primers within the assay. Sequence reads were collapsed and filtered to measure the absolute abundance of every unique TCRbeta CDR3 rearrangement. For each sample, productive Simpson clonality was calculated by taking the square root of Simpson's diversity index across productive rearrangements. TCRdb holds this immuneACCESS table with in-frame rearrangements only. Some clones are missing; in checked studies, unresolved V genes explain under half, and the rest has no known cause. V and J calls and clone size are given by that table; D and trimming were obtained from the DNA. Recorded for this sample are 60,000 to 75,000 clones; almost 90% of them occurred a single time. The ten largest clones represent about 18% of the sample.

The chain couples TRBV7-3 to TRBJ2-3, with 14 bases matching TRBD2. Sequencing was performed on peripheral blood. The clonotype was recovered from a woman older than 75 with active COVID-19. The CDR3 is CASSLRGLAGGHEDTQYF. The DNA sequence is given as TGTGCCAGCAGCTTAAGAGGACTAGCGGGGGGCCACGAGGATACGCAGTATTTT.